One sample yielded the 8 T cell receptor beta chains listed below, sequenced in a study of blood T cell repertoires in COVID-19. TCRdb keeps only in-frame clones here, not all; method: immunoSEQ multiplex PCR. The sample carries under 350,000 clones, 80% to 90% recorded once. Sequenced material: peripheral blood. These receptor sequences come from a man aged 40-49 years with acute or convalescent COVID-19.

The J gene is TRBJ2-2, the V gene TRBV20-1; D is perhaps TRBD1 (5 bases). The CDR3 length is 13 residues. The V gene's germline CDR1 is DFQATT and CDR2 SNEGSKA (reference sequence). The germline V and J ends were trimmed by 3 bases and 4 bases, with 9 bases remaining between them. Here the CDR3 reads CSASGASTGELFF. In DNA, the CDR3 is TGCAGTGCTAGTGGGGCGAGCACCGGGGAGCTGTTTTTT.

This clone occurred once. The CDR3 here is CASSSAGFYGYTF. The CDR3 nucleotides are TGTGCCAGCAGTTCGGCAGGCTTCTATGGCTACACCTTC. The chain recombines TRBV12-3 or TRBV12-4 with TRBJ1-2; D is uncertain. The CDR3 sequence is 13 residues long. V dropped 4 bases and J dropped 4 bases, with 10 bases sitting between them.

This rearrangement joins TRBV18 to TRBJ2-5; D gene uncertain. V lost 4 bases, J lost 4 bases, and 13 bases lay in between. The CDR3 is 14 amino acids. Germline V gene data show CDR1 as KGHSH and CDR2 as LQKENI. This chain's CDR3 is CASSLEAGAETQYF. As DNA, the CDR3 is TGTGCCAGCTCACTAGAGGCCGGCGCAGAGACCCAGTACTTC.

V usage is TRBV19 and J usage is TRBJ2-7; 10 nucleotides align to TRBD1. Unmatched junction bases numbered 6, after V lost 8 bases and J lost 5 bases. Germline V gene lookup returns CDR1 LNHDA and CDR2 SQIVND (reference sequence). This CDR3 spans 13 amino acids. CDR3 bases: TGTGCCAGTGCGCGGACAGGGGGGAACGAGCAGTACTTC. It encodes CASARTGGNEQYF.

CDR3 in amino acids: CASSLGQGDGIEAFF. The DNA of the CDR3 is TGCGCCAGCAGCTTGGGACAGGGGGACGGCATTGAAGCTTTCTTT. The chain employs TRBV5-1 and TRBJ1-1, with TRBD1 matching 9 bases. Germline V gene data show CDR1 as SGHRS and CDR2 as YFSETQ. After removal of 0 bases from V and 7 bases from J, the junction contained 7 bases not matched to a gene. There are 15 residues in the CDR3. Combining the CDR3 with reference TRBV5-1 and TRBJ1-1 gives the whole variable domain KAGVTQTPRYLIKTRGQQVTLSCSPISGHRSVSWYQQTPGQGLQFLFEYFSETQRNKGNFPGRFSGRQFSNSRSEMNVSTLELGDSALYLCASSLGQGDGIEAFFGQGTRLTVV.

The chain uses TRBV2 and TRBJ2-1; D gene unclear. The CDR3 has 15 amino acids. V was pared by 3 bases and J by 2 bases, with 11 bases between. The germline gives CDR1 SNHLY, CDR2 FYNNEI. DNA of the CDR3: TGTGCCAGCAGTGATTTGGCTTCCCCCTACAATGAGCAGTTCTTC. This translates into CASSDLASPYNEQFF.

The chain is built from TRBV7-9 and TRBJ2-6; 8 bases are a match to TRBD2. The length of the CDR3 is 18 residues. V lost 5 bases and J lost 5; bases outside the gene matches: 14. From germline, CDR1 is SEHNR and CDR2 FQNEAQ (reference sequence). The CDR3 DNA sequence: TGTGCCAGCAGCGACCCCGGAGCGGGGGCCCTACGGGCCAACGTCCTGACTTTC. Encoded protein: CASSDPGAGALRANVLTF.

The V call is TRBV6-5, the J call TRBJ1-3, with no clear D. V lost 4 bases to trimming and J lost 0 bases, with 7 bases between them. CDR3 length: 14 residues. Germline values: CDR1 MNHEY, CDR2 SVGAGI. The DNA of the CDR3 is TGTGCCAGCAGTTCTCTGAGCTCTGGAAACACCATATATTTT. Translation gives CASSSLSSGNTIYF.